The T cell receptor (beta chain) under discussion was sequenced for a study of Graves' ophthalmopathy and Graves' hyperthyroidism. Study results and caveats: A 13-signature model separated ophthalmopathy from stable hyperthyroidism, roughly 86% sensitivity, around 81% specificity.

The germline gives CDR1 LGHNA, CDR2 YNFKEQ. The CDR3 spans 17 residues. The ends lost 0 bases at V and 5 bases at J; junction bases unmatched: 9. RNA served as the template for amplifying TCR beta CDR3 regions. RT-PCR was first run with HTBI primers, then multiplex PCR in a second round. TCRdb called the multiplex PCR reads again in MiXCR, with one record for every CDR3 protein. The sample has around 660,000 distinct CDR3 sequences, over 40% seen once. As regards this clonotype: Its antigen is unidentified.

The sequencing input was peripheral blood. The genes are TRBV4-2 and TRBJ2-5; 10 bases line up with TRBD1. The TCR comes from an adult man with Graves' ophthalmopathy. The CDR3 coding sequence is TGTGCCAGCAGCCAAGATTGGGAGACAGGGGGCGACGAGACCCAGTACTTC. Translated, it gives CASSQDWETGGDETQYF.